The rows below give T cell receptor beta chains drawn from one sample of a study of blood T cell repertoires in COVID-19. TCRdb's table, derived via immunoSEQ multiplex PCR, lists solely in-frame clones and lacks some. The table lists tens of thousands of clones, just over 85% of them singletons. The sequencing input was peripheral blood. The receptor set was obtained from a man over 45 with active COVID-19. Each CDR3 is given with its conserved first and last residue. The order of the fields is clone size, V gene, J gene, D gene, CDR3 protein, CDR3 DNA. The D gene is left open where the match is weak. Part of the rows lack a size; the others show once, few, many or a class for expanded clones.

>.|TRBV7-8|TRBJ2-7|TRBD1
CASSLTGDYEQYF
TGTGCCAGCAGCTTAACAGGGGACTACGAGCAGTACTTC
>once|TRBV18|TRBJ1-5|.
CASSPRQDSNQPQHF
TGTGCCAGCTCACCACGGCAAGATAGCAATCAGCCCCAGCATTTT
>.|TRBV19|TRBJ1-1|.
CASSKPPSAGQLEAFF
TGTGCCAGTAGTAAGCCCCCTTCGGCAGGTCAACTGGAAGCTTTCTTT
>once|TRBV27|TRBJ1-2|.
CASRPPGLIYGYTF
TGTGCCAGCAGACCCCCGGGACTTATTTATGGCTACACCTTC
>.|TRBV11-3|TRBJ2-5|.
CASSPGETQYF
TGTGCCAGCAGCCCCGGAGAGACCCAGTACTTC
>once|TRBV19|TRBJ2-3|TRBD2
CASGAGETDTQYF
TGTGCCAGTGGCGCGGGAGAAACAGATACGCAGTATTTT
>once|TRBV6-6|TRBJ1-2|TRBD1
CASSSQVGQGESGYTF
TGTGCCAGCAGTTCGCAGGTCGGACAGGGGGAAAGTGGCTACACCTTC
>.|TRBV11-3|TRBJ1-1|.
CASSPGRTNTEAFF
TGTGCCAGCAGCCCAGGGCGTACGAACACTGAAGCTTTCTTT
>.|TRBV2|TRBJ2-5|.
CASSWTEETQYF
TGTGCCAGCAGTTGGACAGAAGAGACCCAGTACTTC
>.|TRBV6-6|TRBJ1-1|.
CASTQGGVTEAFF
TGTGCCAGCACCCAGGGAGGCGTCACTGAAGCTTTCTTT
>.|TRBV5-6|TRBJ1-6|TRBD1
CASSPGTANSPLHF
TGTGCCAGCAGCCCAGGGACAGCTAATTCACCCCTCCACTTT
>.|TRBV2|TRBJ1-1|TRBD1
CASNLPGQGREAFF
TGTGCCAGCAACCTCCCTGGACAGGGGCGGGAAGCTTTCTTT
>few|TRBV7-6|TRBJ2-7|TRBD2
CASSPRPTSGGRNEQYF
TGTGCCAGCAGCCCGAGGCCGACTAGCGGGGGCCGAAACGAGCAGTACTTC
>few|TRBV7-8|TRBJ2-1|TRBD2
CASSVRLAGGQQFF
TGTGCCAGCAGCGTCCGACTAGCGGGGGGGCAACAGTTCTTC
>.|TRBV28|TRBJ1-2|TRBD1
CASTPRGPYGYTF
TGTGCCAGCACCCCTAGGGGGCCCTATGGCTACACCTTC
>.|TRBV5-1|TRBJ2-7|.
CASSLSPGHEQYF
TGCGCCAGCAGCTTGAGTCCAGGCCACGAGCAGTACTTC
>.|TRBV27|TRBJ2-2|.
CASSFSGTALFGELFF
TGTGCCAGCAGTTTCTCCGGGACTGCTCTGTTTGGGGAGCTGTTTTTT
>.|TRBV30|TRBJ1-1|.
CAWSPTGGTEAFF
TGTGCCTGGAGCCCGACAGGCGGGACTGAAGCTTTCTTT
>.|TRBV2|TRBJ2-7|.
CASSGYFPETASPYEQYF
TGTGCCAGCAGTGGCTATTTTCCGGAGACTGCGTCCCCCTACGAGCAGTACTTC
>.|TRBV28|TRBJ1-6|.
CASSLGGGYNSPLHF
TGTGCCAGCAGTTTGGGGGGGGGCTATAATTCACCCCTCCACTTT
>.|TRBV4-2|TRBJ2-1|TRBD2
CASSQRPPGLAGNNEQFF
TGTGCCAGCAGCCAAAGACCACCGGGACTAGCGGGAAACAATGAGCAGTTCTTC
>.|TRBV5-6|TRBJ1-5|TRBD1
CASSSGLTGNQPQHF
TGTGCCAGCAGCTCGGGGCTGACAGGGAATCAGCCCCAGCATTTT
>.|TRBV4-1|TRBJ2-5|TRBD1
CASSQGQGPRETQYF
TGCGCCAGCAGCCAAGGACAGGGACCTCGAGAGACCCAGTACTTC
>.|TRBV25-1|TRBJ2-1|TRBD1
CASSEWVDRANEQFF
TGTGCCAGCAGTGAATGGGTGGACAGGGCCAATGAGCAGTTCTTC
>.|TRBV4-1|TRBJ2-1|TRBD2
CASSQDKSGRQFF
TGCGCCAGCAGCCAAGATAAGAGCGGGAGACAGTTCTTC
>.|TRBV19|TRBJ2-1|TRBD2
CASEGLAGGVGDNEQFF
TGTGCCAGTGAGGGACTAGCGGGAGGTGTCGGGGACAATGAGCAGTTCTTC
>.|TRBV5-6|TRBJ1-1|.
CASSLGHLNTEAFF
TGTGCCAGCAGCTTGGGACACCTGAACACTGAAGCTTTCTTT
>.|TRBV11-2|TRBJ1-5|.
CASSLVWGGNQPQHF
TGTGCCAGCAGCTTGGTTTGGGGAGGCAATCAGCCCCAGCATTTT
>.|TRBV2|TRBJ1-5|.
CASKNRQNSNQPQHF
TGTGCCAGCAAAAATAGACAGAATAGCAATCAGCCCCAGCATTTT
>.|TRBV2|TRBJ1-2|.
CASRDRGTDYGYTF
TGTGCCAGCAGGGACCGGGGGACGGACTATGGCTACACCTTC
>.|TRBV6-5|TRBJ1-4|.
CASSRYDREKLFF
TGTGCCAGCAGCCGTTACGACAGGGAAAAACTGTTTTTT
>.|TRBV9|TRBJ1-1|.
CASSGGLMNTEAFF
TGTGCCAGCAGCGGAGGGTTGATGAACACTGAAGCTTTCTTT
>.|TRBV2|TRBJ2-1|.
CASRQGNNEQFF
TGTGCCAGCAGGCAGGGAAACAATGAGCAGTTCTTC
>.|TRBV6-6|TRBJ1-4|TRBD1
CASSYRDRGKLFF
TGTGCCAGCAGTTACCGAGACAGGGGGAAACTGTTTTTT
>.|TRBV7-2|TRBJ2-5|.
CASSLNYGQGETQYF
TGTGCCAGCAGCTTAAATTACGGGCAGGGGGAGACCCAGTACTTC
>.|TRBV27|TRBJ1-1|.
CASRGNTEAFF
TGTGCCAGCAGGGGCAACACTGAAGCTTTCTTT
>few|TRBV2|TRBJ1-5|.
CASSREGGQPQHF
TGTGCCAGCAGCCGGGAGGGAGGTCAGCCCCAGCATTTT
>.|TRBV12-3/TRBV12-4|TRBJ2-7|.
CASSLLASNEQYF
TGTGCCAGCAGCCTCCTAGCATCGAACGAGCAGTACTTC
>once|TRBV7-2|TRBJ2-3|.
CASRGYNAGDSTDTQYF
TGTGCCAGCAGAGGATATAATGCAGGGGATAGCACAGATACGCAGTATTTT
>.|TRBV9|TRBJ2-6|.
CASSAGVAGANVLTF
TGTGCCAGCAGCGCGGGGGTGGCTGGGGCCAACGTCCTGACTTTC
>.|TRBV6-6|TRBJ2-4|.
CASSGGQYKNIQYF
TGTGCCAGCAGCGGGGGACAGTACAAAAACATTCAGTACTTC
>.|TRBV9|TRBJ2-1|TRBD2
CASSEVAGAYNEQFF
TGTGCCAGCAGCGAAGTAGCGGGGGCGTACAATGAGCAGTTCTTC
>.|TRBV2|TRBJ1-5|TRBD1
CASGRQGNQPQHF
TGTGCCAGCGGCCGACAGGGGAATCAGCCCCAGCATTTT
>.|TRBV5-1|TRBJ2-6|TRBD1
CASKGQGAAGANVLTF
TGCGCCAGCAAGGGACAGGGGGCGGCTGGGGCCAACGTCCTGACTTTC
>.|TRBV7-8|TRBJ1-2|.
CASSLDQGKGYTF
TGTGCCAGCAGCTTAGATCAGGGAAAAGGCTACACCTTC
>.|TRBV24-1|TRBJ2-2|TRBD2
CATQLAGGPGLTGELFF
TGTGCCACCCAACTAGCGGGAGGGCCTGGTCTTACCGGGGAGCTGTTTTTT
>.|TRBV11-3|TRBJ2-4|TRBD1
CASSLGIWDREQNIQYF
TGTGCCAGCAGCTTAGGCATCTGGGACAGGGAACAAAACATTCAGTACTTC
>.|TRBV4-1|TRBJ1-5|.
CASSQGEGRGNQPQHF
TGCGCCAGCAGCCAGGGCGAGGGAAGGGGCAATCAGCCCCAGCATTTT
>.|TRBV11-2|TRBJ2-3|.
CASSLSRHTDTQYF
TGTGCCAGCAGCTTGTCGCGTCACACAGATACGCAGTATTTT
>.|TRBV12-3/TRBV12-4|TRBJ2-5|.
CASSLRNIETQYF
TGTGCCAGCAGTTTGCGGAACATAGAGACCCAGTACTTC
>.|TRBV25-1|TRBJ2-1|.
CASALESYNEQFF
TGTGCCAGCGCTTTGGAGAGCTACAATGAGCAGTTCTTC
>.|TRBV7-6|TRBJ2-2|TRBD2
CASSLGSGGTGELFF
TGTGCCAGCAGCTTAGGAAGCGGGGGCACCGGGGAGCTGTTTTTT